This record looks at one T cell receptor (beta chain) sequence and its context. This clonotype was recorded at least ten times. Its antigen is not yet known. The input lacks base qualities; no much larger clone sits a single base away. The sample is drawn from a study of blood T cells in healthy people across ages (dated by TCRdb to between 2014 and 2017). About the investigation overall: In model experiments, template switching captured about one uniquely barcoded TCR beta cDNA molecule for every two T cells. Using deep sequencing normalized with unique cDNA molecular identifiers, the study measured how TCR beta repertoire diversity changes with age. The donors were divided into four age groups: young (average 16 years), middle-aged (approximately 39), aged (approximately 62) and long-lived (about 90). To avoid experimental bias, donors of different ages were spread randomly across the sequencing lanes. The study analyzed two additional independent replicas of 1 million unique cDNA reads from the same blood draw for two donors, one aged 18 to 30 and one aged 80 or older.

The paper as a whole reports these results and caveats: Estimates of total diversity from one million sequenced T cells were regarded as lower bounds and underestimates. Conclusive comparison of naive and antigen-experienced compartments was prevented by the profiling of bulk unsorted PBMCs. There was a strong correlation between observed TCR beta diversity and the percentage of naive T cells measured by flow cytometry. The CMV infection status of donors was not known, potentially confounding age-related changes in expanded clonotypes. Observed TCR beta diversity per million T cells fell roughly linearly with age, and a significant reduction was already apparent by age roughly 40. The long-lived group showed more naive CD4+ T cells, fewer expanded clones and increased TCR diversity than the aged group, suggesting age selection.

Trimming costs V 5 bases and J 0 bases, and their ends lie 14 bases apart. Taken from cysteine to phenylalanine, the CDR3 has 17 residues. CDR3 DNA only is kept here, 51 bases in frame from base 1. In the germline V gene, CDR1 corresponds to MDHEN and CDR2 to SYDVKM. The roughly 39 donors, aged about 6 to 90 years, were systemically healthy Caucasian individuals from Russia. Roughly 11 milliliters of peripheral blood were drawn from each donor into EDTA-treated Vacutainer tubes. PBMCs were isolated by Ficoll-Paque density-gradient centrifugation, with at least 6.5 million obtained per sample. Total RNA was extracted from PBMCs with Trizol reagent, with at least 5 micrograms obtained per sample. The percentages of naive CD45RAhigh/CD27high T cells were determined by flow cytometry on a PBMC aliquot from every donor. Libraries were built with 5' RACE. Sequencer: Illumina HiSeq 2500. A second about 7 to 11 cycle PCR used a sample-barcoded 5' primer and a J-beta primer mix. Each TCR beta cDNA molecule received a unique molecular identifier from a template-switch 5' adaptor carrying 12 random nucleotides. Each sample yielded at least 2.5 million CDR3-containing paired-end reads. All of the RNA was converted into first-strand cDNA using the Mint cDNA synthesis kit, with a TRBC-specific oligonucleotide serving as the primer. Following uracil-DNA glycosylase treatment, all cDNA underwent a first 18-cycle PCR with the universal primers M1SS and BC2_uni_R. The original pipeline was this. Each sample was normalized by randomly selecting 1 million high-quality reads, each carrying a distinct molecular identifier. Reads with shared molecular identifiers were discarded instead of being binned into consensus sequences. MiTCR, with a Q25 quality threshold and the strictest error-elimination algorithm, was used for CDR3 identification, clonotype clustering and error correction. A nonparametric unseen species model using Euler transformation provided a lower-bound estimate of total TCR beta diversity. The public reads were run again by TCRdb, first through fastp at Q25 and then through MiXCR, and only productive beta chains were kept. Rows with one shared CDR3 protein collapse into an entry with the most common genes and DNA. It is TCRdb's table, rather than the study itself, that gives the V and J calls and clone size. The sample table lists about 650,000 distinct CDR3 sequences, roughly 32% of them with a count of one. Approximately 15% of the sample lies in the top ten.

The source is a woman older than 75 in good health. Donor details come from another sample of the same person, matched by shared clones. The V and J genes are TRBV28 and TRBJ2-6; no D gene can be assigned with confidence. The specimen sequenced was blood. The CDR3 region reads CASSPSRGPSGANVLTF. The DNA reads TGTGCCAGCAGTCCAAGCCGAGGACCCTCTGGGGCCAACGTCCTGACTTTC. Beyond the CDR3, the reference TRBV28 and TRBJ2-6 genes provide the residues; the full variable domain reads: DVKVTQSSRYLVKRTGEKVFLECVQDMDHENMFWYRQDPGLGLRLIYFSYDVKMKEKGDIPEGYSVSREKKERFSLILESASTNQTSMYLCASSPSRGPSGANVLTFGAGSRLTVL.